Listed below are T cell receptor beta chains from one sample, sequenced in a study of blood T cell repertoires in COVID-19. TCRdb's copy holds only in-frame clones and misses some; the assay was immunoSEQ multiplex PCR. The sample yields about 260,000 clones, under 90% seen once. Sequenced material: peripheral blood. Receptors originate from a woman aged 45 to 65 who had recovered from COVID-19. CDR3s include the opening cysteine and the closing phenylalanine or tryptophan. The D gene is left open where the match is weak. Clone size is given for some rows only: seen once, a few or many times, or a class if the clone is expanded.

V gene,J gene,D gene,clone size,CDR3 DNA,CDR3 protein
TRBV7-6,TRBJ1-5,.,.,TGTGCCAGCAGCTTAGGGGGGGTGGGTCAGCCCCAGCATTTT,CASSLGGVGQPQHF
TRBV4-1,TRBJ1-1,.,.,TGCGCCAGCAGACCTCTCTCGACAGGGAACACTGAAGCTTTCTTT,CASRPLSTGNTEAFF
TRBV28,TRBJ2-1,.,.,TGTGCCAGCAGTTTATGGTCCCCCTTGGGCTTAAATGAGCAGTTCTTC,CASSLWSPLGLNEQFF
TRBV10-3,TRBJ2-1,TRBD1,.,TGTGCCATCAGAGCTACCGGGACAGGGTACAATGAGCAGTTCTTC,CAIRATGTGYNEQFF
TRBV27,TRBJ1-2,.,.,TGTGCCAGCAGCCTCGGCGGGGTCTATGGCTACACCTTC,CASSLGGVYGYTF
TRBV28,TRBJ2-7,TRBD2,.,TGTGCCAGCAGTTTTCCCGCGGGGGGCCGACCCTACGAGCAGTACTTC,CASSFPAGGRPYEQYF
TRBV9,TRBJ2-7,TRBD2,.,TGTGCCAGCAGCGTGGGGACTAGCGGGAGGGTCCACGAGCAGTACTTC,CASSVGTSGRVHEQYF
TRBV28,TRBJ1-2,.,once,TGTGCCAGCTCCCAGGCGGGTTATGGCTACACCTTC,CASSQAGYGYTF
TRBV4-2,TRBJ2-7,TRBD2,.,TGTGCCAGCAGCCAGGAGCTAGCGGGGGACGAGCAGTACTTC,CASSQELAGDEQYF
TRBV19,TRBJ2-2,TRBD1,.,TGTGCCAGTAGCAGAGGGACAGGAGGGCTCGGGGAGCTGTTTTTT,CASSRGTGGLGELFF
TRBV27,TRBJ2-1,TRBD1,.,TGTGCCAGCAGTGGGGACAGCTCCTACAATGAGCAGTTCTTC,CASSGDSSYNEQFF
TRBV27,TRBJ2-1,.,.,TGTGCCAGCAGTCTTAGCGGCCCGCCCTACAATGAGCAGTTCTTC,CASSLSGPPYNEQFF
TRBV5-1,TRBJ2-1,TRBD2,once,TGCGCCAGCAGCTTGGTGTCAGCGGGGGGATTCAATGAGCAGTTCTTC,CASSLVSAGGFNEQFF
TRBV9,TRBJ1-4,.,medium-sized,TGTGCCAGCAGCGTCTCCGGAGGGGAAAAACTGTTTTTT,CASSVSGGEKLFF
TRBV6-1,TRBJ1-2,.,.,TGTGCCAGCAGTGAAAGCCTACTCTATGGCTACACCTTC,CASSESLLYGYTF
TRBV6-5,TRBJ1-2,.,.,TGTGCCAGCACACCGGGGACTTACTTGGCTGGCTACACCTTC,CASTPGTYLAGYTF
TRBV24-1,TRBJ2-2,TRBD2,.,TGTGCCACCAGTCCGGGGGCTAGCGGGAGGACCGGGGAGCTGTTTTTT,CATSPGASGRTGELFF
TRBV6-1,TRBJ2-3,.,.,TGTGCCAGCAGTGAAGGGACTTATACGCAGTATTTT,CASSEGTYTQYF
TRBV28,TRBJ1-4,.,.,TGTGCCAGCAGGCCCCAGGGGTATGAAAAACTGTTTTTT,CASRPQGYEKLFF
TRBV7-2,TRBJ2-7,TRBD1,.,TGTGCCAGCAGCTTAGCGAGGACAGGGGGCCTTGGCGAGCAGTACTTC,CASSLARTGGLGEQYF
TRBV13,TRBJ1-1,.,few,TGTGCCAGCAGCTTCGGGGGATCCGGCACTGAAGCTTTCTTT,CASSFGGSGTEAFF
TRBV18,TRBJ1-3,TRBD1,.,TGTGCCAGCTCACCGCCGAAAGGGGGCCACTTCGGAAACACCATATATTTT,CASSPPKGGHFGNTIYF
TRBV7-9,TRBJ1-4,.,.,TGTGCCAGCAGCTTAAGCGAAAAACTGTTTTTT,CASSLSEKLFF
TRBV5-1,TRBJ2-5,TRBD1,.,TGCGCCAGCAGCATACAGGGGGCAGGGACCCAGTACTTC,CASSIQGAGTQYF
TRBV18,TRBJ2-7,.,.,TGTGCCAGCTCACCCACCTACGGGGAGAGCCACGAGCAGTACTTC,CASSPTYGESHEQYF
TRBV28,TRBJ2-7,TRBD2,.,TGTGCCAGCCTTGGACTAGCGGGAGGGCTGAGCGAGCAGTACTTC,CASLGLAGGLSEQYF
TRBV5-1,TRBJ2-3,.,.,TGCGCCAGCAGCTTGTTTGGCCACACAGATACGCAGTATTTT,CASSLFGHTDTQYF
TRBV2,TRBJ2-2,TRBD2,.,TGTGCCAGCAGAGGACTAGCGGGGGGAACCGGGGAGCTGTTTTTT,CASRGLAGGTGELFF
TRBV7-9,TRBJ1-3,.,.,TGTGCCAGCAGCCTACAGGACATTCAGGTCTCTGGAAACACCATATATTTT,CASSLQDIQVSGNTIYF
TRBV5-4,TRBJ2-2,.,.,TGTGCCAGCAGCAAGTCCGGGTTCGGGGAGCTGTTTTTT,CASSKSGFGELFF
TRBV6-5,TRBJ1-2,.,.,TGTGCCAGCACTACCCCCCCATATGGCTACACCTTC,CASTTPPYGYTF
TRBV20-1,TRBJ1-4,.,.,TGCAGTGCTAGTGGGGGGGGTGCTAATGAAAAACTGTTTTTT,CSASGGGANEKLFF
TRBV6-6,TRBJ1-5,TRBD1,.,TGTGCCAGCAGCCGAGGACAGGGGGCCCTTCTTAATCAGCCCCAGCATTTT,CASSRGQGALLNQPQHF
TRBV27,TRBJ2-7,TRBD1,few,TGTGCCAGCAGTCCACAGACAGGGTCCTACGAGCAGTACTTC,CASSPQTGSYEQYF